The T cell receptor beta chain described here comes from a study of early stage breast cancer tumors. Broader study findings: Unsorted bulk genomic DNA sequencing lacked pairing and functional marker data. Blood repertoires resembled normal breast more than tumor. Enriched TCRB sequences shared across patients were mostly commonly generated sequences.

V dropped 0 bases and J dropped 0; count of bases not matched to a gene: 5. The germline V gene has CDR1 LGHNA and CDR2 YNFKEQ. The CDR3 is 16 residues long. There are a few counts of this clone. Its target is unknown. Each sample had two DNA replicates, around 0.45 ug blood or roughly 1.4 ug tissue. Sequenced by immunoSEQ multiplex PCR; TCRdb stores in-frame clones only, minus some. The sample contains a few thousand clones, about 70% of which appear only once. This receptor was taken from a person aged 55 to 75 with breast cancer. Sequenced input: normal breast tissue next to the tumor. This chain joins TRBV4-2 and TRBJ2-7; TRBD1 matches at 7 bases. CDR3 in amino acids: CASSQDPGGNSYEQYF. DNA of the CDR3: TGTGCCAGCAGCCAAGACCCAGGGGGAAACTCCTACGAGCAGTACTTC.